This TCR beta chain stems from a study of Graves' ophthalmopathy and Graves' hyperthyroidism listed by TCRdb under 2018. Study-wide context: Peripheral blood was collected at initial diagnosis, before any treatment. The study used signatures of the TCR beta repertoire to tell Graves' ophthalmopathy apart from Graves' hyperthyroidism and to predict which patients would progress to ophthalmopathy. In total, 135 blood samples were TCR-sequenced: approximately 42 ophthalmopathy, over 70 hyperthyroidism and some 17 hyperthyroidism-to-ophthalmopathy patients. To explore V-J signatures distinguishing ophthalmopathy from hyperthyroidism, a discovery set of under 110 patients (around 44 ophthalmopathy, roughly 56 stable hyperthyroidism) was enrolled. An independent validation cohort was composed of roughly 19 hyperthyroidism patients and 17 patients who later progressed from hyperthyroidism to ophthalmopathy. In more than five hyperthyroidism patients, T-cell repertoires of thyroid tissue and blood were compared. After sampling, hyperthyroidism patients received methimazole starting at 30 mg daily, and ophthalmopathy patients received high-dose intravenous methylprednisolone. The 100 discovery patients were divided at random into training and test sets in a 7:3 ratio.

The CDR3 holds 14 amino acids from the cysteine to the phenylalanine. Just the 42-base CDR3 DNA is kept, in frame starting at base 1. CDR1 and CDR2, per the germline V gene, are MNHEY and SVGAGI. V drops 5 bases and J drops 3 bases, leaving 13 bases in between. This clonotype was counted at least ten times. The target of this receptor is not known. The input lacks base qualities; no much larger clone sits a single base away. Beyond this particular receptor, the publication reports: In validation, the model predicted ophthalmopathy progression with about 71% sensitivity and 72.22% specificity; approximately 12 predicted patients were CT-confirmed with GO in a median of around 6 months. Most of the expanded thyroid clonotypes with a frequency above 0.001 were also detected in blood, and it was suggested that the thyroid immune response may be reflected by blood repertoires. No statistical method was used to set the sample size in advance, and the investigators knew which group each participant was assigned to. In cross-validation, the 13-signature model distinguished ophthalmopathy from stable hyperthyroidism with just over 85% sensitivity and 81.08% specificity, while in the test set the corresponding values were about 80% and 75%.

TCR beta CDR3 regions were amplified from RNA transcripts for repertoire sequencing. HTBI primers and the Qiagen OneStep RT-PCR kit were used in a first-round RT-PCR, which was followed by a second-round multiplex PCR, size selection and purification. Sequencing of the libraries was carried out on an Illumina HiSeq2000 in paired-end mode with 100 bp reads. The source study handled its data this way. Reads were processed with SOAPnuke, discarding reads with adapters, uncalled bases, mean Phred below 15, or no exact constant-primer or identifier match. High-quality paired reads were merged with COPE v1.2.5. Each unique nucleotide sequence was defined as a clonotype, and clonotypes were aligned to IMGT TRB V, D and J references with MiTCR v1.1. The analysis was limited to V-J combinations with a frequency above 0.0001, which together covered 99.2% of repertoires. A TCR clonal expansion and chaos score per V-J combination was defined as the ratio of F50 clonal expansion to chaos observed in the TCRdist matrix. Features were reduced by Welch's t-statistics and random forest to around 13 V-J combinations, which fed a naive Bayes classifier. The Morisita-Horn index was used to measure how similar the thyroid and blood repertoires were. TCRdb reanalyzed the raw reads on its own, using fastp at Q25 for trimming and MiXCR for clone calling, and kept in-frame beta chains. Entries are consolidated by CDR3 protein sequence, retaining the most common genes and DNA. TCRdb, rather than the study authors, made the V and J calls. A total of hundreds of thousands of distinct CDR3 sequences appear in this sample, about 20% of them only once. In total, the top ten clones hold around 7% of the sample.

Stable hyperthyroidism was defined as no progression to ophthalmopathy within 18 months of follow-up. Patients with hyperthyroidism were aged 18 to 65 years, had been newly diagnosed, and had a disease duration of less than 2 months. Patients with other autoimmune diseases, uncontrolled infections, pregnancy or lactation were excluded. Diagnosis was based on clinical symptoms, serum thyroxine, TRAb, thyroid ultrasound and orbital computed tomography. Ficoll-Paque density gradient centrifugation was used to isolate PBMCs from approximately 11 ml of fresh peripheral blood. Total RNA was extracted using Trizol reagent, and RNA quality was checked on an Agilent 2100 Bioanalyzer.

This chain is built from TRBV6-5 and TRBJ1-1; tentative D gene TRBD1, with 5 bases matching. Material: peripheral blood. The TCR was taken from a woman aged 18-29 years with stable Graves' hyperthyroidism. Some clones in this sample may be carry-over from other donors' samples. Donor details come from another sample of the same person, matched by shared clones. The bases are TGTGCCAGCAGTATAGGGACGTGGGACACTGAAGCTTTCTTT. It is translated as CASSIGTWDTEAFF.